This T cell receptor (beta chain) comes out of a study of OX40 agonist ivuxolimab in advanced cancers. Study information: Dose-escalation patients had hepatocellular carcinoma, melanoma, renal cell or head and neck cancer. Notes on the study in general: Some patients without response likewise showed low normalized clonal expansion. Mean expanded clone counts were higher in CD8+ than CD4+ T cells.

Generated by immunoSEQ multiplex PCR, the TCRdb table keeps only in-frame clones and is missing some. The sample contains tens of thousands of clones, about 83% of which appear only once. The V end was cut by 5 bases, the J end by 11 bases, with 21 bases between. The CDR3 totals 14 residues. The germline CDR1 and CDR2 sequences are SEHNR and FQNEAQ (reference sequence). Comments on this clone: Its antigen is as yet unknown.

Exclusion applied to patients with autoimmune disease history or systemic immunosuppression. Specimen: CD4+ or CD8+ T cells sorted from blood, collected in a trial of the OX40 agonist ivuxolimab. The source of this sequence is an adult with an advanced solid tumor such as melanoma, head and neck, liver or kidney cancer. The chain is built from TRBV7-9 and TRBJ1-1; unclear D gene. The CDR3, as DNA: TGTGCCAGCAGCCAGGCCGGTCCCTTGGCGTCGGCTTTCTTT. Translation: CASSQAGPLASAFF.